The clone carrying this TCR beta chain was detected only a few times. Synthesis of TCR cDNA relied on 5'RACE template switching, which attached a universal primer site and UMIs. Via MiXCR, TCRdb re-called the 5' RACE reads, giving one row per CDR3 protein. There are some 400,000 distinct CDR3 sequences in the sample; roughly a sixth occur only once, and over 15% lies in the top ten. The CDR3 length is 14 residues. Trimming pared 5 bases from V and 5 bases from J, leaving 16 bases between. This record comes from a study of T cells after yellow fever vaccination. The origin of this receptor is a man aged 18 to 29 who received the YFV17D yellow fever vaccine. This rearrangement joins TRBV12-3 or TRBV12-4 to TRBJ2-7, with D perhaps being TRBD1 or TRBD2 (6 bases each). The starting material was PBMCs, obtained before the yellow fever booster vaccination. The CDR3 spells CASSPTGAPDEQYF. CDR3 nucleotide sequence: TGTGCCAGCAGTCCGACGGGGGCGCCCGACGAGCAGTACTTC.